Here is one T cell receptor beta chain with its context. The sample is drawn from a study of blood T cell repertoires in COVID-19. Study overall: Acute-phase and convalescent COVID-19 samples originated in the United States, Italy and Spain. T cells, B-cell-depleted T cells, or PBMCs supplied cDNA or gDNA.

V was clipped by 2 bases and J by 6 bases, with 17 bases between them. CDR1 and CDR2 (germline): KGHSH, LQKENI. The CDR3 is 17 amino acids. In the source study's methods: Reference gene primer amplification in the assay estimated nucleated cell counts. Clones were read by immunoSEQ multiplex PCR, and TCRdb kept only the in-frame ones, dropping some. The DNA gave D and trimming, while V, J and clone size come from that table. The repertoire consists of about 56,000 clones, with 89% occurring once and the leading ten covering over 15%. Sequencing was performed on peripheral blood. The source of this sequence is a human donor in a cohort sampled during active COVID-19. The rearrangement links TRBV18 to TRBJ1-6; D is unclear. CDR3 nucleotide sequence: TGTGCCAGCTCACCAACAATAATGGACGGAGGTAATTCACCCCTCCACTTT. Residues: CASSPTIMDGGNSPLHF.